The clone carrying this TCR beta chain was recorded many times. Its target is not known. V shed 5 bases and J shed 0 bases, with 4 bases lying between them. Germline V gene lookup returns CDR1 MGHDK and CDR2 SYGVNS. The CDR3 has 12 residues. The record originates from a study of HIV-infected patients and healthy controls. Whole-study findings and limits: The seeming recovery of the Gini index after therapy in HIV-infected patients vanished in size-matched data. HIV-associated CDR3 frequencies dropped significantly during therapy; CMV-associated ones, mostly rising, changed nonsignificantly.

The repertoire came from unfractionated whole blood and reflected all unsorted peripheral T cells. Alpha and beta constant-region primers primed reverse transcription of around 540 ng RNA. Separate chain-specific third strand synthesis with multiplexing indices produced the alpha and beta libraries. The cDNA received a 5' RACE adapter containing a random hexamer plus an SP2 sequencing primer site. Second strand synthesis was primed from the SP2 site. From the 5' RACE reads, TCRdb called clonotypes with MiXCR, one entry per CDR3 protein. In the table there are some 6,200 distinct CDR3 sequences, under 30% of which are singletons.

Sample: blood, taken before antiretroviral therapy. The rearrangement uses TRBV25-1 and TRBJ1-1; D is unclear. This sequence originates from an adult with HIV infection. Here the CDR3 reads CASSRVNTEAFF. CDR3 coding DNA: TGTGCCAGCAGTAGAGTGAACACTGAAGCTTTCTTT.